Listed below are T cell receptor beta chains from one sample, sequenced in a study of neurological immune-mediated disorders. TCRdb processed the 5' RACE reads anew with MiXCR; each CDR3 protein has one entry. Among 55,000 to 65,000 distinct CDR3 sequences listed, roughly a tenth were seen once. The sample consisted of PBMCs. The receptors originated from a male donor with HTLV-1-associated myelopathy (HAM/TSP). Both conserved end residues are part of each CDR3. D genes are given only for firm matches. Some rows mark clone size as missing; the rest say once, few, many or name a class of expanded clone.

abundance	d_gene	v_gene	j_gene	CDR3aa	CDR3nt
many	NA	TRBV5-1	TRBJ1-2	CASSLGAAGGGYTF	TGCGCCAGCAGCTTGGGGGCCGCGGGGGGCGGCTACACCTTC
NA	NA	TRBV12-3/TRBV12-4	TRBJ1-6	CASSLQWFSPLYF	TGTGCCAGCAGCCTACAGTGGTTTTCACCCCTCTACTTT
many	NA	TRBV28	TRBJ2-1	CASSLVQGMIFNEQFF	TGTGCCAGCAGTTTAGTTCAGGGGATGATTTTCAATGAGCAGTTCTTC
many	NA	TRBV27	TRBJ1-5	CASSLLSRGSNQPQHF	TGTGCCAGCAGTTTATTGTCCAGGGGTAGCAATCAGCCCCAGCATTTT
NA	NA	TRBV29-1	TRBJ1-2	CSVVEDRYNYGYTF	TGCAGCGTTGTTGAGGACAGATATAACTATGGCTACACCTTC
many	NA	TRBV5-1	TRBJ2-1	CASSSPGGADEQFF	TGCGCCAGCAGCTCCCCTGGGGGGGCGGATGAGCAGTTCTTC
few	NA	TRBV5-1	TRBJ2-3	CASSPQGQVASTDTQYF	TGCGCCAGCAGCCCCCAAGGGCAGGTCGCTAGCACAGATACGCAGTATTTT
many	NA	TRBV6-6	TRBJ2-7	CASSRTGQTYDEQYF	TGTGCCAGCAGTCGTACTGGACAGACCTATGACGAGCAGTACTTC
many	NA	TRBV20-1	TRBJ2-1	CSARGPGLGSYNEQFF	TGCAGTGCTAGAGGTCCGGGTTTGGGTTCCTACAATGAGCAGTTCTTC
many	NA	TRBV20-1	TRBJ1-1	CSARLPGEEAFF	TGCAGTGCTAGATTACCAGGGGAAGAAGCTTTCTTT
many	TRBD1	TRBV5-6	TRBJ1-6	CASSRRDSNSPLHF	TGTGCCAGCAGTCGCCGGGACAGCAATTCACCCCTCCACTTT
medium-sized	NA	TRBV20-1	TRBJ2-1	CSARGTSSYNEQFF	TGCAGTGCTAGAGGGACGAGCTCCTACAATGAGCAGTTCTTC
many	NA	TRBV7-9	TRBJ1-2	CASSLERGNYGYTF	TGTGCCAGCAGCCTTGAACGGGGGAACTATGGCTACACCTTC
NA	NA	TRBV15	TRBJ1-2	CATSREESGTDYGYTF	TGTGCCACCAGCAGAGAAGAGTCAGGGACTGACTATGGCTACACCTTC
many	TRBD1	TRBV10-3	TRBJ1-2	CAISDTGQGRGYTF	TGTGCCATCAGTGATACCGGACAGGGACGTGGCTACACCTTC
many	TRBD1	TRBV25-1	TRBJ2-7	CASKGTGPYEQYF	TGTGCCAGCAAGGGGACAGGGCCCTACGAGCAGTACTTC
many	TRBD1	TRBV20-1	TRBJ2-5	CSARRRTGETQYF	TGCAGTGCTAGGCGACGGACAGGAGAGACCCAGTACTTC
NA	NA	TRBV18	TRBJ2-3	CASSPLPSSTDTQYF	TGTGCCAGCTCACCACTGCCCTCTAGCACAGATACGCAGTATTTT
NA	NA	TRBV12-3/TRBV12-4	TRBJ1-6	CASTPDGGGNSPLHF	TGTGCCAGCACCCCCGACGGGGGAGGTAATTCACCCCTCCACTTT
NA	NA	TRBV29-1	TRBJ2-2	CSVESGPSGGTGELFF	TGCAGCGTTGAAAGTGGTCCCTCAGGGGGGACCGGGGAGCTGTTTTTT
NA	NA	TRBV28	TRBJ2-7	CASSSLGRTSYEQYF	TGTGCCAGCAGTTCCTTGGGACGTACCTCCTACGAGCAGTACTTC
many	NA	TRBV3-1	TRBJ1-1	CASLPRADSNTEAFF	TGTGCCAGCTTACCCAGGGCCGATTCGAACACTGAAGCTTTCTTT
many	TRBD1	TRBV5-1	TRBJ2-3	CASSSDRGWTDTQYF	TGCGCCAGCAGCTCGGACAGGGGGTGGACAGATACGCAGTATTTT
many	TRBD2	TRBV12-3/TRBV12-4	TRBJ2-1	CASSFYAGGLNNEQFF	TGTGCCAGCAGTTTTTACGCGGGGGGGCTTAATAATGAGCAGTTCTTC
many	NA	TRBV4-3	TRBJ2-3	CASSHPLGAGTDTQYF	TGCGCCAGCAGCCATCCTTTAGGGGCGGGCACAGATACGCAGTATTTT
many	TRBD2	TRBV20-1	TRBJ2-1	CSAFPSGESYNEQFF	TGCAGTGCTTTCCCGAGCGGGGAATCATACAATGAGCAGTTCTTC
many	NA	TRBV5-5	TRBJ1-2	CASIPGSGYGYTF	TGTGCCAGCATCCCGGGATCTGGCTATGGCTACACCTTC
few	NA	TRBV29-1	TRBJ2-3	CSVDEGTQYF	TGCAGCGTTGACGAGGGTACGCAGTATTTT
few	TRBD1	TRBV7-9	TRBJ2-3	CASSARTGDPDTQYF	TGTGCCAGCAGCGCTCGGACAGGGGATCCAGATACGCAGTATTTT
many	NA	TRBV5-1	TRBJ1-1	CASNDRVGTEAFF	TGCGCCAGCAACGACAGAGTAGGGACTGAAGCTTTCTTT
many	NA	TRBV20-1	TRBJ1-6	CSARALSSYNSPLHF	TGCAGTGCCAGGGCCCTAAGCTCCTATAATTCACCCCTCCACTTT
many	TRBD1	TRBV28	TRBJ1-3	CASSKYPGQAMNKDSGNTIYF	TGTGCCAGCAGCAAATATCCAGGACAGGCCATGAATAAGGACTCTGGAAACACCATATATTTT
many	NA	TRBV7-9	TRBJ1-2	CASSLDRFYGYTF	TGTGCCAGCAGCTTAGATCGGTTCTATGGCTACACCTTC
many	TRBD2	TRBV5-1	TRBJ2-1	CASSLWSSGAYNEQFF	TGCGCCAGCAGCTTGTGGTCTAGCGGGGCATACAATGAGCAGTTCTTC
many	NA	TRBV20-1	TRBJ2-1	CSARGLAQQFF	TGCAGTGCTAGAGGGCTAGCGCAGCAGTTCTTC